This TCR beta chain was recovered during a study of blood T cell repertoires in COVID-19. Sequenced by immunoSEQ multiplex PCR; TCRdb stores in-frame clones only, minus some. The sample has more than 60,000 clones; around 91% are singletons. From germline, CDR1 is MGHRA and CDR2 YSYEKL. V was clipped by 1 base and J by 1 base; unmatched bases: 2. This CDR3 spans 16 amino acids. The sample was peripheral blood. The source is a human donor in a cohort sampled during active COVID-19. The gene calls are TRBV4-1 and TRBJ2-5; 11 bases align to TRBD1. CDR3 bases: TGCGCCAGCAGCCAAGGGGGACAGGGGGTCCAAGAGACCCAGTACTTC. This translates into CASSQGGQGVQETQYF.